This entry concerns a single T cell receptor beta chain. The data stem from a study of PD-1 blockade in classical Hodgkin lymphoma. Profiling relied on immunoSEQ multiplex PCR, and the TCRdb table lists in-frame clones only, not all of them. The data contain roughly 70,000 clones, over 55% of them singletons. No patient escaped relapse after autologous stem cell transplantation, and brentuximab vedotin exposure varied. The CDR3 runs 12 residues. Deletions cut 7 bases from V and 2 bases from J, with 9 bases between. In germline, CDR1 is MNHEY, CDR2 SVGAGI. The material was peripheral blood mononuclear cells (PBMCs), obtained before the second cycle of nivolumab. The TCR sequence derives from a human donor with classical Hodgkin lymphoma. The rearrangement uses TRBV6-5 and TRBJ2-7, with D perhaps matching TRBD2 (5 bases). The CDR3: CASKASTYEQYF. The CDR3 DNA reads TGTGCCAGCAAAGCTAGCACCTACGAGCAGTACTTC.